This TCR gamma chain came from a study of Vδ1+ human thymocytes. Study outcomes and limitations: Many TRG clonotypes were shared between donors; TRD repertoires were essentially private. Around 18% of thymic delta-chain sequences were Vdelta2, with few Vdelta3, unlike blood Vdelta1+ controls. Bulk data may be misread because of unexpected Vdelta2 sequences. Highly polyclonal TRG and TRD repertoires with Gaussian CDR3 length distributions appeared in thymus.

The trim removed 9 bases at V and 5 bases at J, leaving 4 bases unmatched. The germline CDR1 and CDR2 sequences are EGSTGY and YDSYTSSV. CDR3 length equals 10 residues. The template was reverse-transcribed extracted RNA. Multiplex PCR used pooled V-gene forward primers and a constant-region reverse primer to amplify CDR3s. TCRdb re-called the multiplex PCR reads via CATT. Of 25,000 to 35,000 gamma-chain clones in the sample, 15% to 25% were seen once. Points on this clone: As yet, its antigen is unknown.

The chain has TRGV4 and TRGJ1 or TRGJ2. Specimen: Vdelta1+ gamma-delta thymocytes from the thymus. Subset specified: FACS-sorted CD3+ TCRalphabeta- TCRVdelta1+ TCRVdelta2- thymocytes. The clonotype was recovered from a boy under two years old who had congenital heart surgery. The CDR3 DNA sequence: TGTGCCACCCCCCATTATAAGAAACTCTTT. Its protein is CATPHYKKLF.